This TCR beta chain was documented in a study of blood T cell repertoires in COVID-19. Study-level information: Sample material is recorded as cDNA or gDNA derived from T cells, B-cell-depleted T cells, or PBMCs.

V was clipped by 1 base and J by 2 bases, with 8 bases between them. The germline V gene encodes CDR1 SGHTA and CDR2 FQGNSA. The CDR3 has 14 residues. Participants reported their clinical history, and cohort assignment relied on those reports. TCRdb's table, derived via immunoSEQ multiplex PCR, lists solely in-frame clones and lacks some. The table lists roughly 250,000 clones, about 85% of them singletons. The TCR sequence derives from a woman aged 30 to 39 with acute COVID-19. The chain recombines TRBV7-2 with TRBJ1-2; D remains ambiguous. The sequencing sample was made of PBMCs or T cells enriched from blood (not recorded which). CDR3 amino acids: CASSLEVRNYGYTF. The CDR3 DNA reads TGTGCCAGCAGCTTAGAGGTCAGGAACTATGGCTACACCTTC.